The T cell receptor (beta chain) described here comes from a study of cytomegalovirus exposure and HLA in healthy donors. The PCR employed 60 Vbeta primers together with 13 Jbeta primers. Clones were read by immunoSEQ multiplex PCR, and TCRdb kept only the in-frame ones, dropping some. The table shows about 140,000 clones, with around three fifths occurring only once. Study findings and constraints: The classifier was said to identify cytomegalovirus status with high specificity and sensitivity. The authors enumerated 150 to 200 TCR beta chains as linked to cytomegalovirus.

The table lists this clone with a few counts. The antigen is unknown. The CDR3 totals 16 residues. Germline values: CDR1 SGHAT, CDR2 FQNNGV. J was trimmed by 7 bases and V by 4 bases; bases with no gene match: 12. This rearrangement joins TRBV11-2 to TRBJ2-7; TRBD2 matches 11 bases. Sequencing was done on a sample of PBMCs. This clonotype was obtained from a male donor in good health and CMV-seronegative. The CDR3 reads CASSYPSLAGGGEQYF. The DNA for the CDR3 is TGTGCCAGCAGCTATCCTTCCCTAGCGGGGGGCGGTGAGCAGTACTTC.